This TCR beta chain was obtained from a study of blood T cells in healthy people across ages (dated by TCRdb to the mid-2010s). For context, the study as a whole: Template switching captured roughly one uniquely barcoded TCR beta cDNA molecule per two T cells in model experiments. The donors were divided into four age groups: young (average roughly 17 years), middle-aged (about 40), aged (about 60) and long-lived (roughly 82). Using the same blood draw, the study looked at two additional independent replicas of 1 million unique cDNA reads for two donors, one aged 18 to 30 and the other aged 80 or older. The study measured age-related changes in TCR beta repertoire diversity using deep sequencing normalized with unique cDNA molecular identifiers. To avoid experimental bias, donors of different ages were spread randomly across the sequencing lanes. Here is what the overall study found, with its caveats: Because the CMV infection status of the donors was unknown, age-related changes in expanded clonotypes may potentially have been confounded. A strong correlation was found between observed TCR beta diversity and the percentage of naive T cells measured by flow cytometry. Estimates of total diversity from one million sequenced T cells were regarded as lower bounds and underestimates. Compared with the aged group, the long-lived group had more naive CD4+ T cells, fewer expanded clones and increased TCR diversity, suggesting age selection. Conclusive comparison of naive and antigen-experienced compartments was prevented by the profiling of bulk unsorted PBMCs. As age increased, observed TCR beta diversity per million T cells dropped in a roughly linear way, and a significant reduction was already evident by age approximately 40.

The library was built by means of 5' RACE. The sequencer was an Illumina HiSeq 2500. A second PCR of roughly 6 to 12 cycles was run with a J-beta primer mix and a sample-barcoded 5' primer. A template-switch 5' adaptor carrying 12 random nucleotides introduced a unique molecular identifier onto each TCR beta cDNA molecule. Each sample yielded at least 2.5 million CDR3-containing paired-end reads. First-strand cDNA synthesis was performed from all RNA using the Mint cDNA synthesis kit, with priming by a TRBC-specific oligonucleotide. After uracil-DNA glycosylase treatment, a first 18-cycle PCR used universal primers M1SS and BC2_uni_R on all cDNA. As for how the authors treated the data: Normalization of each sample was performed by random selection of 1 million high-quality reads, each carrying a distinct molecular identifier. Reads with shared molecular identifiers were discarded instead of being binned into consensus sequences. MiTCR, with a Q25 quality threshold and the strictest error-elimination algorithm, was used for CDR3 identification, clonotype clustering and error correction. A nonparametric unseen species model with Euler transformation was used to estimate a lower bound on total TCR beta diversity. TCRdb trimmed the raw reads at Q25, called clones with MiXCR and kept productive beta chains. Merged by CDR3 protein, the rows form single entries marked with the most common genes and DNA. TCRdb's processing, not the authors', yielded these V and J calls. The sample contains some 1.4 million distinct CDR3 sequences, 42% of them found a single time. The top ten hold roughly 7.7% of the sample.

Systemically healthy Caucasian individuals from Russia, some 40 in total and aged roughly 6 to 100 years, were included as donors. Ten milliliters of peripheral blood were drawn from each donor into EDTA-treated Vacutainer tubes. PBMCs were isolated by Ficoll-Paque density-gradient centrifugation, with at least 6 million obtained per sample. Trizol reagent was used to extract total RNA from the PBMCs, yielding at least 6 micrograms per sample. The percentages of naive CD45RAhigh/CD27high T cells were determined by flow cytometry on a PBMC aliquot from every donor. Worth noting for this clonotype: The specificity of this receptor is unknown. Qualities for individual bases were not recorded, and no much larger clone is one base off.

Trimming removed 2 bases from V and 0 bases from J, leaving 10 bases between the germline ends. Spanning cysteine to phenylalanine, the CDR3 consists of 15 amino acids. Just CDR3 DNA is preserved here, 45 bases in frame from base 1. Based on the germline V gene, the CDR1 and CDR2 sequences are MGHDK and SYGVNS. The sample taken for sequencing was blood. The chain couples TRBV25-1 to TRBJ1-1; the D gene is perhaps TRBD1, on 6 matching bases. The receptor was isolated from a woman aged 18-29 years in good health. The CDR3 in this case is CASSEGGGMNTEAFF. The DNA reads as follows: TGTGCCAGCAGTGAAGGGGGGGGCATGAACACTGAAGCTTTCTTT.